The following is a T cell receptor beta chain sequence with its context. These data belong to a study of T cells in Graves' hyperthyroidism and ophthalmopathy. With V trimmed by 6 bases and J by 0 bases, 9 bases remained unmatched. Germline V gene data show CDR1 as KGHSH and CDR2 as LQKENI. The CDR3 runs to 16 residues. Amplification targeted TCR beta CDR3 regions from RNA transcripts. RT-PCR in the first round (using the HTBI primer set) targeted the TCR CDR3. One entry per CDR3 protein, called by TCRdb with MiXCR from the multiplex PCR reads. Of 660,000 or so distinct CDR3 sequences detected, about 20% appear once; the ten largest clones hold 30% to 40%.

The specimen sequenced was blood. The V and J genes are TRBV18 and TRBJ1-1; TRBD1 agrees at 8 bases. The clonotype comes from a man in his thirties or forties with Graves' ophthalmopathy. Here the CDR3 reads CASSSGTGRVNTEAFF. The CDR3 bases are TGTGCCAGCTCTTCAGGGACAGGACGGGTGAACACTGAAGCTTTCTTT.